One sample yielded the 21 T cell receptor beta chains listed below, sequenced in a study of cytomegalovirus exposure and HLA in healthy donors. PCR primers comprised 60 Vbeta and 13 Jbeta primers. Assay: immunoSEQ multiplex PCR; the TCRdb copy retains only in-frame clones and omits some. Recorded for this sample: approximately 79,000 clones. The sequenced sample consisted of PBMCs. The receptor source for this set is a man in his forties or fifties in good health and CMV-seronegative.

This chain joins TRBV4-1 and TRBJ1-5, with 9 bases identical to TRBD1. Per the germline V gene, CDR1 is MGHRA and CDR2 is YSYEKL. V lost 1 base to trimming and J lost 1 base; unmatched junction nucleotides: 2. CDR3 length: 16 residues. The chain's CDR3 is CASSQVGQGSNQPQHF. CDR3 coding DNA: TGCGCCAGCAGCCAAGTAGGACAGGGGAGCAATCAGCCCCAGCATTTT.

Concerning this clone: One junction end does not reproduce the germline sequence, and a read error may be involved. This chain connects TRBV27 to TRBJ1-1; D is undetermined. Germline V gives CDR1 MNHEY, CDR2 SMNVEV (reference sequence). The CDR3 extends over 15 amino acids. CDR3 in amino acids: CASRLFPTENTEAFF. CDR3 DNA: TGTGCCAGCCGTTTGTTTCCAACAGAAAACACTGAAGCTTTCTTT.

The chain has TRBV7-8 and TRBJ2-3; TRBD2 aligns across 11 bases. Per germline, CDR1 SGHVS and CDR2 FQNEAQ. This CDR3 spans 16 amino acids. V gave up 1 base and J gave up 0 bases; unmatched junction bases: 0. The CDR3 DNA is TGTGCCAGCAGCTTAGGACTAGCGGGAAGCACAGATACGCAGTATTTT. The encoded protein is CASSLGLAGSTDTQYF.

The genes are TRBV7-2 and TRBJ1-5, with a weak D call TRBD1 (6 bases). Germline CDR1 reads SGHTA; CDR2 reads FQGNSA. CDR3 length: 13 residues. The V and J ends lost 5 bases and 3 bases respectively, with 8 bases between them. In DNA, the CDR3 is TGTGCCAGCAGCGGGGACACCAATCAGCCCCAGCATTTT. Translating gives CASSGDTNQPQHF.

The chain couples TRBV18 to TRBJ1-1; tentatively, D is TRBD1 (5 bases). V lost 6 bases to trimming and J lost 3 bases, with 17 bases between them. CDR3 length: 15 residues. CDR1 is KGHSH, CDR2 LQKENI, per germline. The CDR3 coding sequence is TGTGCCAGCTCGCAGACTGCCAGGGAGGACACTGAAGCTTTCTTT. Protein sequence: CASSQTAREDTEAFF. Looking up the rest from reference TRBV18 and TRBJ1-1 gives the full variable domain: NAGVMQNPRHLVRRRGQEARLRCSPMKGHSHVYWYRQLPEEGLKFMVYLQKENIIDESGMPKERFSAEFPKEGPSILRIQQVVRGDSAAYFCASSQTAREDTEAFFGQGTRLTVV.

The chain is built from TRBV7-2 and TRBJ2-3; TRBD1 matches 9 bases. The germline V gene encodes CDR1 SGHTA and CDR2 FQGNSA. The V and J ends lost 5 bases and 8 bases, in that order; junction bases with no gene match: 14. The CDR3 consists of 16 residues. CDR3: CASSKGGTGTRITQYF. The DNA of the CDR3 is TGTGCCAGCAGCAAAGGAGGGACAGGGACCCGTATTACGCAGTATTTT.

V and J are TRBV27 and TRBJ2-2, with D possibly being TRBD2 (6 bases). The CDR3 runs 14 residues. Trimming stripped 10 bases from V and 0 bases from J, with 12 bases between. Germline CDR1 is MNHEY and CDR2 is SMNVEV (reference sequence). The CDR3 loop is CATHPGANTGELFF. CDR3 sequence (DNA): TGTGCCACGCACCCGGGGGCGAACACCGGGGAGCTGTTTTTT.

The V call is TRBV6-5, the J call TRBJ1-3; 9 bases line up with TRBD1. The CDR3 runs 14 residues. Germline CDR1 reads MNHEY; CDR2 reads SVGAGI. V was clipped by 4 bases and J by 7 bases; unmatched bases: 5. This CDR3 is CASSLGQGTNTIYF. The CDR3 region has the DNA TGTGCCAGCAGTTTGGGACAGGGTACTAACACCATATATTTT.

V and J are TRBV7-9 and TRBJ2-1; D not resolved. V was shortened by 4 bases and J by 4 bases, with 11 bases between the two germline ends. CDR1 is SEHNR and CDR2 is FQNEAQ in the germline V gene (reference sequence). This CDR3 is built from 14 residues. The DNA of the CDR3 is TGTGCCAGCAGCTCCCCGTCTTCGTACAATGAGCAGTTCTTC. Its protein product is CASSSPSSYNEQFF.

The chain combines TRBV6-6 with TRBJ1-3; no reliable D call. The CDR3 covers 15 residues. Trimming cost V 2 bases and J 0 bases, with 8 bases left between them. CDR1 and CDR2 from the germline V gene are MNHNY and SVGAGI (reference sequence). The CDR3 reads CASSYQPSSGNTIYF. CDR3 DNA: TGTGCCAGCAGTTACCAACCTAGCTCTGGAAACACCATATATTTT.

The chain is built from TRBV6-5 and TRBJ2-7; TRBD1 aligns across 7 bases. The V and J ends lost 4 bases and 6 bases, in that order; junction bases with no gene match: 3. Germline lookup yields CDR1 MNHEY and CDR2 SVGAGI. The CDR3 sequence is 12 residues long. The CDR3 bases are TGTGCCAGCAGTTTGCGACAGGGCGAGCAGTACTTC. It yields the protein CASSLRQGEQYF.

The gene calls are TRBV28 and TRBJ1-5, with a weak D call TRBD1 (5 bases). The germline gives CDR1 MDHEN, CDR2 SYDVKM. The CDR3 loop spans 17 amino acids. V was shortened by 3 bases and J by 0 bases, with 15 bases between the two germline ends. The CDR3 DNA sequence: TGTGCCAGCAGTTTGGGGCCGCTACTTTATAGCAATCAGCCCCAGCATTTT. Amino acids: CASSLGPLLYSNQPQHF.

V usage is TRBV5-1 and J usage is TRBJ1-1; no clear D. The CDR3 loop spans 13 amino acids. Trimming pared 3 bases from V and 1 base from J, leaving 7 bases between. CDR1 and CDR2 (germline): SGHRS, YFSETQ. The CDR3 is CASSSTANTEAFF. CDR3 coding DNA: TGCGCCAGCAGCTCTACAGCGAACACTGAAGCTTTCTTT.

The chain combines TRBV7-9 with TRBJ1-5; possibly TRBD1 for D (5 bases). The CDR3 sequence is 16 residues long. Looked up from germline, CDR1 is SEHNR and CDR2 is FQNEAQ (reference sequence). The V gene lost 1 base and the J gene lost 4 bases, with 14 bases spanning the gap. The CDR3 loop reads CASSLGWGRENQPQHF. The CDR3 DNA reads as TGTGCCAGCAGCTTAGGATGGGGCAGGGAAAATCAGCCCCAGCATTTT.

The chain is built from TRBV10-3 and TRBJ2-3; 8 bases match TRBD1. V lost 7 bases, J lost 0 bases, and 3 bases stayed unmatched. Germline V gene data show CDR1 as ENHRY and CDR2 as SYGVKD. The CDR3 spans 14 residues. The CDR3 sequence is CAINGDRSTDTQYF. The CDR3 region has the DNA TGTGCCATCAATGGGGACAGGAGCACAGATACGCAGTATTTT.

This chain links TRBV5-1 with TRBJ2-1, with 12 bases that match TRBD2. In germline, CDR1 is SGHRS, CDR2 YFSETQ. This CDR3 has 18 residues. V dropped 4 bases and J dropped 0; count of bases not matched to a gene: 8. This CDR3 reads CASSLPSGGDYSYNEQFF. The CDR3 DNA reads as TGCGCCAGCAGCCTTCCTAGCGGGGGGGATTACTCCTACAATGAGCAGTTCTTC.

The chain employs TRBV28 and TRBJ2-3; 9 nucleotides align to TRBD2. CDR1 and CDR2 from the germline V gene are MDHEN and SYDVKM. After removal of 2 bases from V and 0 bases from J, the junction contained 3 bases not matched to a gene. The CDR3 covers 16 residues. CDR3 DNA: TGTGCCAGCAGTTTAAGGGGACTAGCAAGCACAGATACGCAGTATTTT. Its protein is CASSLRGLASTDTQYF.

This chain uses TRBV29-1 with TRBJ1-2, with D possibly TRBD1 on 6 matching bases. V gave up 1 base and J gave up 0 bases, with 9 bases separating them. This CDR3 spans 14 amino acids. The germline V gene encodes CDR1 SQVTM and CDR2 ANQGSEA. The CDR3 nucleotides are TGCAGCGTTGAAGCAGGGGTTACTAACTATGGCTACACCTTC. It is translated as CSVEAGVTNYGYTF.

CDR3 sequence (DNA): TGTGCCACCAGCGGTGGCGGGACGAACACCGGGGAGCTGTTTTTT. Translation: CATSGGGTNTGELFF. The genes are TRBV15 and TRBJ2-2; D is perhaps TRBD2 (6 bases). In germline, CDR1 is LNHNV, CDR2 YYDKDF (reference sequence). V shed 5 bases and J shed 0 bases, with 10 bases lying between them. CDR3 length: 15 residues. Combining the CDR3 with reference TRBV15 and TRBJ2-2 gives the whole variable domain DAMVIQNPRYQVTQFGKPVTLSCSQTLNHNVMYWYQQKSSQAPKLLFHYYDKDFNNEADTPDNFQSRRPNTSFCFLDIRSPGLGDTAMYLCATSGGGTNTGELFFGEGSRLTVL.

The chain is built from TRBV4-3 and TRBJ1-2, with unresolved D. The CDR3 spans 14 residues. Per germline, CDR1 LGHNA and CDR2 YSLEER. V was clipped by 7 bases and J by 3 bases, with 15 bases between them. DNA of the CDR3: TGCGCCAGCACCCCGCACCCCGGGGACTATGGCTACACCTTC. This sequence encodes CASTPHPGDYGYTF.

This sequence joins TRBV27 and TRBJ1-4; D remains unclear. CDR3 length: 14 residues. CDR1 and CDR2 (germline): MNHEY, SMNVEV (reference sequence). V lost 6 bases to trimming and J lost 0 bases, with 8 bases between them. The CDR3 DNA reads as TGTGCCAGCAGCAGAGGCACAACTAATGAAAAACTGTTTTTT. The encoded protein is CASSRGTTNEKLFF.